A single sample is the source of the 21 T cell receptor beta chains below, sequenced in a study of blood T cell repertoires in COVID-19 (dated by TCRdb to about 2020). Library creation used the immunoSEQ multiplex PCR assay. TCRdb's version of the immuneACCESS table is confined to in-frame rearrangements and falls short of the full clone set. An unresolved V gene accounts for under half of the shortfall where checked; the remainder is of unknown origin. This sample has roughly 260,000 clones in its table, and about 90% of those were observed once. The biggest ten clones account for about 1.9% of the sample. Sequenced material: PBMCs or T cells enriched from blood (not recorded which). These receptors were taken from a woman between 18 and 29 years old who had recovered from COVID-19.

This chain joins TRBV9 and TRBJ2-3, with unresolved D. V was trimmed by 0 bases and J by 4 bases, leaving 12 bases between them. CDR3 length: 15 residues. The germline CDR1 and CDR2 sequences are SGDLS and YYNGEE. The CDR3 DNA sequence: TGTGCCAGCAGCGTAGTGAGTAGTATGGCAGATACGCAGTATTTT. It codes for CASSVVSSMADTQYF.

The chain is built from TRBV18 and TRBJ2-2; 10 nucleotides agree with TRBD2. The CDR3 loop spans 15 amino acids. Germline V gene data show CDR1 as KGHSH and CDR2 as LQKENI. The V segment lost 6 bases and the J segment 3 bases; nucleotides outside the gene matches: 4. CDR3 in amino acids: CASSPGTSDTGELFF. In nucleotides, the CDR3 is TGTGCCAGCTCTCCCGGGACTAGCGACACCGGGGAGCTGTTTTTT.

This sequence joins TRBV5-1 and TRBJ2-7; 10 bases align to TRBD1. The J segment lost 3 bases and the V segment lost 7 bases, leaving 4 bases of the junction unmatched. The germline CDR1 and CDR2 sequences are SGHRS and YFSETQ. This CDR3 has 13 residues. This chain's CDR3 is CASGTGVIYEQYF. The CDR3 region has the DNA TGCGCCAGCGGGACAGGGGTAATCTACGAGCAGTACTTC.

The rearrangement links TRBV29-1 to TRBJ1-1; 7 positions agree with TRBD1. The CDR3 runs to 14 residues. Germline CDR1 SQVTM, CDR2 ANQGSEA. J gave up 11 bases and V 6 bases, and 18 bases lay outside the gene matches. CDR3 in amino acids: CSVTSRGQVGWAFF. DNA for the CDR3: TGCAGCGTCACCAGTCGTGGACAGGTCGGGTGGGCTTTCTTT.

The V gene is TRBV3-1 (or the pseudogene TRBV3-2), the J gene TRBJ1-1; D might be TRBD1 (5 bases). CDR3 size: 14 residues. CDR1 LGHDT and CDR2 YNNKEL come from the germline V gene (reference sequence). V lost 3 bases and J lost 4, with 12 bases in between. The CDR3 coding sequence is TGTGCCAGCAGCCACCGGGCGCAGGGCACTGAAGCTTTCTTT. Its translation is CASSHRAQGTEAFF.

This clone was counted between two and nine times. V usage is TRBV7-3 and J usage is TRBJ2-1, with 8 nucleotides matching TRBD2. With V trimmed by 6 bases and J by 9 bases, 16 bases remained unmatched. From germline, CDR1 is SGHTA and CDR2 FQGTGA. The CDR3 is made up of 16 amino acids. The CDR3 DNA reads as TGTGCCAGCAGGGCTACCCCGGGACTAGGCTTCAGTGAGCAGTTCTTC. This gives the protein CASRATPGLGFSEQFF.

CDR3 residues: CASSVDSYEQYF. CDR3 in DNA: TGCGCCAGCAGCGTCGACAGCTACGAGCAGTACTTC. V and J are TRBV5-1 and TRBJ2-7, with a tentative D call TRBD1 (5 bases). The germline gives CDR1 SGHRS, CDR2 YFSETQ. The CDR3 sequence is 12 residues long. V gave up 4 bases and J gave up 3 bases, with 8 bases separating them.

The genes are TRBV11-2 and TRBJ2-4; a weak D match, TRBD2 (7 bases). The CDR3 length is 13 residues. V was trimmed by 7 bases and J by 1 base, leaving 8 bases between them. In germline, CDR1 is SGHAT, CDR2 FQNNGV. The CDR3 DNA follows: TGTGCCAGCAAGGGGGGGGCCAAAAACATTCAGTACTTC. It codes for CASKGGAKNIQYF. The variable domain in full, with the rest retrieved from reference TRBV11-2 and TRBJ2-4, is EAGVAQSPRYKIIEKRQSVAFWCNPISGHATLYWYQQILGQGPKLLIQFQNNGVVDDSQLPKDRFSAERLKGVDSTLKIQPAKLEDSAVYLCASKGGAKNIQYFGAGTRLSVL.

The chain combines TRBV19 with TRBJ1-1, with 10 bases fitting TRBD1. V trimming: 3 bases; J trimming: 5 bases; junction bases outside the gene matches: 6. CDR1 and CDR2 (germline): LNHDA, SQIVND (reference sequence). This CDR3 has 15 amino acids. Written as DNA, the CDR3 is TGTGCCAGTAGTATGACAGGGGGCGCGGGGACTGAAGCTTTCTTT. Its translation: CASSMTGGAGTEAFF. The entire variable domain, with the rest obtained from reference TRBV19 and TRBJ1-1, is as follows: DGGITQSPKYLFRKEGQNVTLSCEQNLNHDAMYWYRQDPGQGLRLIYYSQIVNDFQKGDIAEGYSVSREKKESFPLTVTSAQKNPTAFYLCASSMTGGAGTEAFFGQGTRLTVV.

The chain couples TRBV9 to TRBJ1-6; no clear D. The germline gives CDR1 SGDLS, CDR2 YYNGEE. V was clipped by 4 bases and J by 5 bases, with 16 bases between them. CDR3 length: 16 amino acids. The CDR3 DNA sequence: TGTGCCAGCAGCTATACCATCGGCGGGGATAATTCACCCCTCCACTTT. This encodes CASSYTIGGDNSPLHF.

This clone was observed once. The chain carries TRBV19 and TRBJ2-6, with D perhaps matching TRBD1 (5 bases). CDR3 length equals 17 residues. V was clipped by 3 bases and J by 2 bases, with 14 bases between them. CDR1 LNHDA and CDR2 SQIVND come from the germline V gene (reference sequence). This CDR3 is CASSIGVSRAGANVLTF. The DNA for the CDR3 is TGTGCCAGTAGTATCGGCGTAAGCAGGGCTGGGGCCAACGTCCTGACTTTC. Variable domain in full (rest from reference TRBV19 and TRBJ2-6): DGGITQSPKYLFRKEGQNVTLSCEQNLNHDAMYWYRQDPGQGLRLIYYSQIVNDFQKGDIAEGYSVSREKKESFPLTVTSAQKNPTAFYLCASSIGVSRAGANVLTFGAGSRLTVL.

V is TRBV10-3 and J is TRBJ2-5, with TRBD2 matching over 16 bases. The CDR3 is 13 amino acids. Trimming removed 10 bases from V and 5 bases from J; junction bases left unmatched: 1. CDR1 is ENHRY and CDR2 is SYGVKD in the germline V gene. For the CDR3, the DNA is TGTGCCACGGGACTAGCGGGAGGGGAGACCCAGTACTTC. Translation gives CATGLAGGETQYF.

The chain recombines TRBV21-1 with TRBJ2-5; the tabulated D call, TRBD1, remains unverified against the DNA. TRBV21-1 has pseudogene status. This CDR3 has 15 amino acids. The CDR3 nucleotides are TGTGCCAGCAGCGGCCGGGACAGGGTTCGAGAGACCCAGTACTTC. Translating gives CASSGRDRVRETQYF.

This chain links TRBV11-3 with TRBJ1-1; 7 bases are shared with TRBD1. Germline V gives CDR1 SGHNT, CDR2 YENEEA. The CDR3 loop spans 14 amino acids. V was pared by 5 bases and J by 3 bases, with 6 bases of the junction left unmatched. CDR3 coding DNA: TGTGCCAGCAGCGTGACAGGGCCTGACACTGAAGCTTTCTTT. Amino acid sequence: CASSVTGPDTEAFF. Based on the CDR3 plus reference TRBV11-3 and TRBJ1-1, the full variable domain is EAGVVQSPRYKIIEKKQPVAFWCNPISGHNTLYWYLQNLGQGPELLIRYENEEAVDDSQLPKDRFSAERLKGVDSTLKIQPAELGDSAVYLCASSVTGPDTEAFFGQGTRLTVV.

DNA for the CDR3: TGTGCCAGCAGCTTAGACCGACAGGGGGTGGAGACCCAGTACTTC. It encodes CASSLDRQGVETQYF. The chain carries TRBV7-2 and TRBJ2-5; TRBD1 agrees at 9 bases. The CDR3 runs to 15 residues. CDR1 and CDR2 from the germline V gene are SGHTA and FQGNSA. Trimming removed 1 base from V and 5 bases from J; junction bases left unmatched: 5.

V gene TRBV5-8 combines with J gene TRBJ2-5; D call uncertain. The ends were cut back, 7 bases at V and 1 base at J, with 11 bases in the middle. The CDR3 has 13 residues. Germline V gives CDR1 SGHTS, CDR2 YDEGEE. CDR3 loop: CASDLQSQETQYF. The DNA for the CDR3 is TGTGCCAGCGATCTACAGAGCCAAGAGACCCAGTACTTC.

J is TRBJ2-7 and V is TRBV7-2; 9 bases are shared with TRBD2. This CDR3 comprises 15 residues. CDR1 is SGHTA, CDR2 FQGNSA, per germline. The V and J ends lost 5 bases and 0 bases, in that order; junction bases with no gene match: 5. This chain's CDR3 is CASSLSGGNSYEQYF. The CDR3 DNA follows: TGTGCCAGCAGCCTAAGCGGGGGGAACTCCTACGAGCAGTACTTC.

The chain combines TRBV28 with TRBJ1-2, with D uncertain. The CDR3 sequence is 11 residues long. V was cut by 3 bases and J by 6 bases, with 5 bases left in between. Per germline, CDR1 MDHEN and CDR2 SYDVKM. Here the CDR3 reads CASSFLNGYTF. CDR3 DNA sequence: TGTGCCAGCAGTTTTTTAAATGGCTACACCTTC.

The chain couples TRBV5-4 to TRBJ1-2; 9 bases fit TRBD1. In germline, CDR1 is SGHNT, CDR2 YYREEE (reference sequence). This CDR3 has 15 amino acids. The J segment lost 3 bases and the V segment lost 4 bases, leaving 7 bases of the junction unmatched. CDR3: CASSVQGAWDYGYTF. CDR3 DNA: TGTGCCAGCAGCGTACAGGGGGCTTGGGACTATGGCTACACCTTC.

The genes are TRBV4-1 and TRBJ1-2; D is perhaps TRBD1 (5 bases). Germline CDR1 and CDR2: MGHRA and YSYEKL. This CDR3 region has 17 residues. V dropped 2 bases and J dropped 0 bases, with 16 bases sitting between them. The DNA for the CDR3 is TGCGCCAGCAGCCAAAGGGGAGGGTCTGAGGCTAACTATGGCTACACCTTC. Translating it yields CASSQRGGSEANYGYTF.

This rearrangement joins TRBV10-3 to TRBJ2-1, with TRBD1 matching 11 bases. Trimming removed 4 bases from V and 4 bases from J; junction bases left unmatched: 18. CDR3 length: 20 residues. CDR1 is ENHRY, CDR2 SYGVKD, per germline. The CDR3, as DNA: TGTGCCATCAGTGCTGCCTCCGGACAGGGGGCAGGACAAAGATACAATGAGCAGTTCTTC. It codes for CAISAASGQGAGQRYNEQFF.